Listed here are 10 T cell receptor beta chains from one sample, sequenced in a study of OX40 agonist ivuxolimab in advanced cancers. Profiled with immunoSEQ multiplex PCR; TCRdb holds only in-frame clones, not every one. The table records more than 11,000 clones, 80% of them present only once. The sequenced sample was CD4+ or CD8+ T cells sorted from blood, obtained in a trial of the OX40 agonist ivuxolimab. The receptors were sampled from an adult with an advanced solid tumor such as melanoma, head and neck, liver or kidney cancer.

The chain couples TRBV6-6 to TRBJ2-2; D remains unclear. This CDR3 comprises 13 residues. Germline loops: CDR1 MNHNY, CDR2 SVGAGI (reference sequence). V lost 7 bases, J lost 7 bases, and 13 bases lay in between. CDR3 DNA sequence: TGTGCCAGCACCTCCAGACTGTACGGGGAGCTGTTTTTT. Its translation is CASTSRLYGELFF.

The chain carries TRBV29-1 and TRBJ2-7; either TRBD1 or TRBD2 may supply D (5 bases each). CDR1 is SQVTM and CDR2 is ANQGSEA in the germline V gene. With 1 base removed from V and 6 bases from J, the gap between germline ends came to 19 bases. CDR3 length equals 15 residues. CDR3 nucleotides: TGCAGCGTTGAAGGTACCGGGACCTCTAATCGCGAGCAGTACTTC. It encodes CSVEGTGTSNREQYF.

The CDR3 DNA is TGCGCCAGCAGTGGACCGGACCAGCCCCAGCATTTT. Translated: CASSGPDQPQHF. The chain recombines TRBV23-1 with TRBJ1-5; D is unclear. TRBV23-1 is sorted into the ORF group, with uncertain function. Trimming pared 5 bases from V and 7 bases from J, leaving 9 bases between. The CDR3 is 12 residues long.

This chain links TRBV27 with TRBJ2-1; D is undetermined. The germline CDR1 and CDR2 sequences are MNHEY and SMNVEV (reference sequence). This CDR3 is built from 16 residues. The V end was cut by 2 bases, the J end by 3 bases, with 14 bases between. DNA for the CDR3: TGTGCCAGCAGTTTACTGTCCTCAAATCTCTACAATGAGCAGTTCTTC. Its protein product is CASSLLSSNLYNEQFF.

Here the CDR3 DNA reads TGTGCCAGCAGCTTAAGGGGGCGTAAGACTGAAGCTTTCTTT. Amino acids: CASSLRGRKTEAFF. The chain has TRBV7-2 and TRBJ1-1; TRBD1 matches 7 bases. Trimming removed 2 bases from V and 5 bases from J; junction bases left unmatched: 5. Looked up from germline, CDR1 is SGHTA and CDR2 is FQGNSA. CDR3 length equals 14 residues.

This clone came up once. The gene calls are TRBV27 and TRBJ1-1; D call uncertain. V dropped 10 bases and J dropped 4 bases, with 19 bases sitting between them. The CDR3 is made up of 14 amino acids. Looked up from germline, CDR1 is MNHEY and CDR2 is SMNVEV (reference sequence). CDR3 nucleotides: TGTGCCACGGGCCCGGCGTTCGGCGGCACTGAAGCTTTCTTT. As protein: CATGPAFGGTEAFF.

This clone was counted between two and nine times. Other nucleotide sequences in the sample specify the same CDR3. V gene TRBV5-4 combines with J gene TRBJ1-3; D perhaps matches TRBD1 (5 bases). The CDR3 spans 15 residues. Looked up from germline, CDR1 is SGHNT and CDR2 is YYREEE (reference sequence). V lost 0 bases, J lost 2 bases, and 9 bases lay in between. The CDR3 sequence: CASSLGAGPGNTIYF. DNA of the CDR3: TGTGCCAGCAGCTTGGGGGCAGGGCCTGGAAACACCATATATTTT. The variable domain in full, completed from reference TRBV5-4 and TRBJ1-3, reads ETGVTQSPTHLIKTRGQQVTLRCSSQSGHNTVSWYQQALGQGPQFIFQYYREEENGRGNFPPRFSGLQFPNYSSELNVNALELDDSALYLCASSLGAGPGNTIYFGEGSWLTVV.

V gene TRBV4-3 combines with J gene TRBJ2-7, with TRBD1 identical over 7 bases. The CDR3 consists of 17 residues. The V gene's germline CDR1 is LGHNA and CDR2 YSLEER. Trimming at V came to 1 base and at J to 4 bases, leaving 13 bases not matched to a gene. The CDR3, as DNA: TGCGCCAGCAGCCAAGTTTCCTTCAGACAGGGAGCTTACGAGCAGTACTTC. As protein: CASSQVSFRQGAYEQYF.

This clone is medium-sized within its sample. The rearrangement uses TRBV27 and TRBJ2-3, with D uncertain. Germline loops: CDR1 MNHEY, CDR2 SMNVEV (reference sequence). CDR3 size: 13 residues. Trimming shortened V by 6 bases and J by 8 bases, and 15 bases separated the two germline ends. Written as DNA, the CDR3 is TGTGCCAGCAGCCCAGCGAGCTGGGGTACGCAGTATTTT. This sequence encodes CASSPASWGTQYF.

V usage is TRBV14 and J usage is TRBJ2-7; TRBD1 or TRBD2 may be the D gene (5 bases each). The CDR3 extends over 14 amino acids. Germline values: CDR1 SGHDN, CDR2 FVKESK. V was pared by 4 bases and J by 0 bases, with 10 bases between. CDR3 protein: CASSPGPLSYEQYF. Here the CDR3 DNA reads TGTGCCAGCAGCCCGGGACCCCTCTCCTACGAGCAGTACTTC.